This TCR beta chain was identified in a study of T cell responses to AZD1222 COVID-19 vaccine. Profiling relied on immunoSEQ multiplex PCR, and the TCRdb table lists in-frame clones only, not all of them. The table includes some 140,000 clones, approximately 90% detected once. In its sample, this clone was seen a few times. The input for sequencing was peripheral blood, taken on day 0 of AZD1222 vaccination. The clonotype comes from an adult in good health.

The CDR3 DNA reads TGCGCCAGCAGCTTACTCCAGGGGGCCTACGAGCAGTACTTC. It yields the protein CASSLLQGAYEQYF. The chain employs TRBV5-1 and TRBJ2-7, with 7 nucleotides matching TRBD1. CDR1 is SGHRS and CDR2 is YFSETQ in the germline V gene. V dropped 2 bases and J dropped 2; count of bases not matched to a gene: 4. This CDR3 comprises 14 residues.